The 9 T cell receptor beta chains listed next were all sequenced from one sample in a study of spatial heterogeneity in lung cancer. TCRdb reanalysed the 5' RACE reads using MiXCR and keeps one entry per CDR3 protein. The sample lists around 110,000 distinct CDR3 sequences, 12% occurring once. Time point given: blood at routine non-recurrence follow-up after resection. The sequenced material consisted of unsorted whole RNA from tumor, nontumor lung or frozen PBMC. This sample comprised PBMCs, obtained at follow-up. The origin of the receptors is a male donor with early-stage non-small cell lung cancer.

This clonotype was seen a few times. The chain employs TRBV7-2 and TRBJ2-1, with D possibly being TRBD1 (5 bases). V was shortened by 1 base and J by 1 base, with 11 bases between the two germline ends. This CDR3 is built from 16 residues. The germline CDR1 and CDR2 sequences are SGHTA and FQGNSA. CDR3 loop: CASSLGQTVSYNEQFF. The CDR3 DNA reads TGTGCCAGCAGCTTAGGGCAGACAGTTTCCTACAATGAGCAGTTCTTC.

Here the CDR3 reads CASSERQGSTDTQYF. The CDR3 DNA reads as TGTGCCAGCAGTGAGAGACAGGGTAGCACAGATACGCAGTATTTT. The chain recombines TRBV6-6 with TRBJ2-3; 7 bases fit TRBD1. The V gene end was trimmed by 5 bases and the J gene end by 0 bases; junction bases not matched to a gene: 5. CDR3 size: 15 residues. The germline gives CDR1 MNHNY, CDR2 SVGAGI (reference sequence).

Ten or more counts support this clonotype. The chain is built from TRBV9 and TRBJ1-2; D is uncertain. The CDR3 spans 14 residues. Trimming removed 5 bases from V and 6 bases from J, with 17 bases in between. The germline CDR1 and CDR2 sequences are SGDLS and YYNGEE. The CDR3 DNA follows: TGTGCCAGCAGTCCCCGGGATCTTAGAAATGGCTACACCTTC. As protein: CASSPRDLRNGYTF.

In its sample, this clonotype was seen a few times. The chain combines TRBV5-1 with TRBJ2-7, with 8 bases lining up with TRBD2. After removal of 0 bases from V and 3 bases from J, the junction contained 2 bases not matched to a gene. The CDR3 has 14 residues. From germline, CDR1 is SGHRS and CDR2 YFSETQ. CDR3 loop: CASSLEGLVYEQYF. The CDR3 nucleotides are TGCGCCAGCAGCTTGGAGGGACTAGTCTACGAGCAGTACTTC.

V gene TRBV28 combines with J gene TRBJ1-2; TRBD1 aligns across 7 bases. V trimming: 2 bases; J trimming: 5 bases; junction bases outside the gene matches: 8. The CDR3 length is 15 residues. Germline CDR1 and CDR2: MDHEN and SYDVKM. The CDR3 DNA sequence: TGTGCCAGCAGTTTAGGTTCAGGACAGGCATATGGCTACACCTTC. Translation gives CASSLGSGQAYGYTF.

V is TRBV10-1 and J is TRBJ1-6; 7 bases agree with TRBD1. With V trimmed by 7 bases and J by 16 bases, 7 bases remained unmatched. Germline assignment: CDR1 WNHNN and CDR2 SYGVQD (reference sequence). The CDR3 runs 11 residues. The CDR3 nucleotides read TGCGCCAGCAATGGACAGGCCTTGCTCCACTTT. This sequence encodes CASNGQALLHF.

This clonotype was observed a handful of times. The rearrangement links TRBV6-2 or TRBV6-3 to TRBJ2-5, with TRBD2 identical over 10 bases. CDR1 is MNHEY and CDR2 is SVGEGT in the germline V gene. J was trimmed by 4 bases and V by 8 bases; bases with no gene match: 10. The CDR3 is 15 amino acids. As DNA, the CDR3 is TGTGCCAGCTGCGTCGCGGGACTAGCGAGAGAGACCCAGTACTTC. Protein: CASCVAGLARETQYF.

The chain combines TRBV11-2 with TRBJ2-3; no definite D call. The CDR3 loop spans 14 amino acids. CDR1 is SGHAT and CDR2 is FQNNGV in the germline V gene. V was pared by 1 base and J by 4 bases, with 9 bases between. CDR3 DNA sequence: TGTGCCAGCAGCTTAGGAGTTCACCCAGATACGCAGTATTTT. This codes for CASSLGVHPDTQYF.

The chain has TRBV23-1 and TRBJ2-7, with D tentatively TRBD2 (6 bases). TRBV23-1 is an ORF; its function is uncertain. The CDR3 spans 14 residues. Trimming cost V 4 bases and J 2 bases, with 12 bases left between them. The CDR3 loop reads CASSLGRTTYEQYF. CDR3 nucleotides: TGCGCCAGCAGTCTCGGCAGGACTACCTACGAGCAGTACTTC.